This T cell receptor beta chain is drawn from a study of beta chain features in type 1 diabetes. Study in general: Sorted cells, approximately 100,000,000 in number, were examined across all samples.

Germline CDR1 MNHEY, CDR2 SMNVEV (reference sequence). The CDR3 is 16 amino acids. V lost 2 bases to trimming and J lost 5 bases, with 18 bases between them. Naive, central memory, regulatory and stem cell-like memory cells within the CD4+ compartment were sorted using CD45RO/CCR7/CD25/CD127/CD95/CD27. Study results and caveats: PCR could preferentially amplify shorter templates, alike in patients and controls.

Of the isolated RNA, all was reverse transcribed, and so the sequenced material was expressed TCRB transcripts. The study sequenced naive, central memory and regulatory T cell samples to an average of about 3.8 million reads. The data were produced by immunoSEQ multiplex PCR, yet TCRdb's version contains in-frame clones alone and is incomplete. In the table there are roughly 610,000 clones, around 16% of which are singletons. For this clone: Its specificity is unknown.

The chain combines TRBV27 with TRBJ2-5; perhaps TRBD1 as D (5 bases). Sequenced input: naive CD4+ T cells from blood. This clonotype was obtained from a man aged 18 to 29 in good health. The CDR3 bases are TGTGCCAGCAGTTTAAGGGGTAGAAAAGGGTCGGAGACCCAGTACTTC. It translates to CASSLRGRKGSETQYF.